This entry features one T cell receptor (beta chain) sequence. This specimen belongs to a study of blood T cell repertoires in COVID-19. Overall study: There were acute and convalescent COVID-19 samples, and they came from the United States, Italy and Spain. T cells, B-cell-depleted T cells, or PBMCs provided the cDNA or gDNA that served as material.

This CDR3 region has 18 residues. V was pared by 4 bases and J by 0 bases, with 19 bases between. Germline V gene sequence: CDR1 MRHNA, CDR2 SNTAGT. Original processing notes: From reference gene primer amplification, estimates of nucleated cell counts were derived. Data came from immunoSEQ multiplex PCR; TCRdb stores just in-frame clones and leaves some out. V and J calls plus clone size are reproduced from that table; the DNA served to infer D and trimming. The data show over 45,000 clones, with 82% seen just once and roughly 8.7% held by the top ten. Sequencing used peripheral blood. The V and J genes are TRBV6-4 and TRBJ1-5; no firm D call. This clonotype was sampled from a woman older than 75 with acute or convalescent COVID-19. The CDR3 DNA sequence: TGTGCCAGCAGTGCCCCGGGGAATTCGCATTATAGCAATCAGCCCCAGCATTTT. The encoded protein is CASSAPGNSHYSNQPQHF.